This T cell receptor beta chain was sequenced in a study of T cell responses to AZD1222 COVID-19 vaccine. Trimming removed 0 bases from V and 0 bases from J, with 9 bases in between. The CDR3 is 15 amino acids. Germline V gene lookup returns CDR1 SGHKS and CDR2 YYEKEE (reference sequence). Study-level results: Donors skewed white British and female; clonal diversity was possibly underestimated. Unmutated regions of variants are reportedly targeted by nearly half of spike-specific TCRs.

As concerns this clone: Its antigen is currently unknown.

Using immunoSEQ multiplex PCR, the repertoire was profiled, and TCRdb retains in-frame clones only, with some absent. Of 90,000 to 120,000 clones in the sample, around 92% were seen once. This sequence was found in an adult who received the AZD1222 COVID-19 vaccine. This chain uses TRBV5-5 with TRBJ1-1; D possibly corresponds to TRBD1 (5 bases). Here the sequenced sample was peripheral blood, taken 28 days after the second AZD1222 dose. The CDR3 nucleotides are TGTGCCAGCAGCTTGGATGCAGGGTTGAACACTGAAGCTTTCTTT. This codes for CASSLDAGLNTEAFF. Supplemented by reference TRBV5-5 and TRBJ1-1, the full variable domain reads DAGVTQSPTHLIKTRGQQVTLRCSPISGHKSVSWYQQVLGQGPQFIFQYYEKEERGRGNFPDRFSARQFPNYSSELNVNALLLGDSALYLCASSLDAGLNTEAFFGQGTRLTVV.